The TCR beta chain described here comes from a study of cytomegalovirus exposure and HLA in healthy donors. Sequenced by immunoSEQ multiplex PCR; TCRdb stores in-frame clones only, minus some. The sample lists over 70,000 clones; 70% to 90% were seen once. This clone was picked up one time. The junction had 6 bases not matched to a gene; V was cut back by 4 bases and J by 1 base. Germline-derived CDR1 and CDR2 are LNHDA and SQIVND (reference sequence). There are 17 residues in the CDR3. The V gene is TRBV19, the J gene TRBJ2-1; 11 bases fit TRBD2. The origin of this receptor is a young woman in good health and CMV-seropositive. Sequenced material: PBMCs. CDR3 DNA sequence: TGTGCCAGTAGTAGTAGCGGGAGGGTGGTATCCTACAATGAGCAGTTCTTC. Translated: CASSSSGRVVSYNEQFF.